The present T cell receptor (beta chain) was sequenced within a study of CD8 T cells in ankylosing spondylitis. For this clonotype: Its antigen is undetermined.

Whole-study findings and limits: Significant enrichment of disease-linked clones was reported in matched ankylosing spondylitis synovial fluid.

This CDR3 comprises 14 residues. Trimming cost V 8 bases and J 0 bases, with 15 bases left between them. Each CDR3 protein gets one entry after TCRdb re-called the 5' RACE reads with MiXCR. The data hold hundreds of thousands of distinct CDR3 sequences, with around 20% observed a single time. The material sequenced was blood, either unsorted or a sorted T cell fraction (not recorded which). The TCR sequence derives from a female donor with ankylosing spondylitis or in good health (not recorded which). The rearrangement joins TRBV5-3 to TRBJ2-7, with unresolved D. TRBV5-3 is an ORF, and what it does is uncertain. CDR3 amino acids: CASSPGAFSYEQYF. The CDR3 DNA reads TGTGCCAGCAGTCCTGGCGCCTTCTCCTACGAGCAGTACTTC.